This T cell receptor beta chain appears in the sequencing data of a study of blood T cell repertoires in COVID-19. Looking at the study overall: Sites across the United States, Italy and Spain contributed samples from acute and convalescent COVID-19.

TCRdb's copy holds only in-frame clones and misses some; the assay was immunoSEQ multiplex PCR. The data contain around 190,000 clones, 84% of them singletons. The CDR3 covers 13 residues. Germline V gives CDR1 SGHNT, CDR2 YYREEE (reference sequence). V trimming: 4 bases; J trimming: 3 bases; junction bases outside the gene matches: 1. The study counted Cohort 3 donors as recovered given two negative PCRs, clearance, or symptom resolution. Material for sequencing was PBMCs or T cells enriched from blood (not recorded which). The chain is built from TRBV5-4 and TRBJ2-3, with 8 positions matching TRBD1. This TCR was sampled from a woman aged 30 to 39 who had recovered from COVID-19. The CDR3 reads CASSRTGTDTQYF. The CDR3 DNA sequence: TGTGCCAGCAGCCGGACAGGGACAGATACGCAGTATTTT.